This is a list of T cell receptor beta chains from one sample in a study of T cell repertoires in cytomegalovirus infection. TCRdb independently ran MiXCR on the reads; one entry per CDR3 protein. The table shows over 100,000 distinct CDR3 sequences, with 25% to 30% occurring only once. No antigen is known for these receptors. Source: CD8+ T cells from cultured PBMCs, taken from culture after CMV antigen stimulation. The source of these receptors is a human donor in good health (CMV status not recorded). Some clones in this sample may be carry-over from other donors' samples. The CDR3 runs from the conserved cysteine through the conserved F or W. A D gene is named only where the DNA matches it firmly. Expanded clones are given a class, and other clones once, few, many or no size at all.

D	J	V	length	size	DNA	CDR3
.	TRBJ1-2	TRBV6-1	13	once	TGTGCCAGCAGTACGATGCCAACTGATGGCTACACCTTC	CASSTMPTDGYTF
.	TRBJ2-5	TRBV5-1	15	many	TGCGCCAGCAGCTTGGAGGGACACTACCAAGAGACCCAGTACTTC	CASSLEGHYQETQYF
TRBD1	TRBJ1-1	TRBV7-6	15	.	TGTGCCAGCAGCTTAGGTTCAGGGGGTAACACTGAAGCTTTCTTT	CASSLGSGGNTEAFF
TRBD2	TRBJ2-7	TRBV20-1	14	.	TGCAGTGCTAGAGAACCGGGGGGATCCTACGAGCAGTACTTC	CSAREPGGSYEQYF
.	TRBJ2-1	TRBV7-6	13	.	TGTGCCAGCAGTCTAGGGGAAAATCGTGAGCAGTTCTTC	CASSLGENREQFF
TRBD1	TRBJ2-3	TRBV29-1	14	few	TGCAGCGTAGACAGGGGAAGTCGGTCAGATACGCAGTATTTT	CSVDRGSRSDTQYF
.	TRBJ1-4	TRBV19	19	.	TGTGCCAGTAGTTTTGAGTACAGCCTAGCCGCGTCGGGGAATGAAAAACTGTTTTTT	CASSFEYSLAASGNEKLFF
.	TRBJ2-7	TRBV7-2	15	.	TGTGCCAGCATCCAGGGGGGGGGGGTCCCCTACGAGCAGTACTTC	CASIQGGGVPYEQYF
.	TRBJ2-7	TRBV7-6	14	few	TGTGCCAGCAGCTTCGGGGACCAAGCCTACGAGCAGTACTTC	CASSFGDQAYEQYF
.	TRBJ1-6	TRBV5-4	15	many	TGTGCCAGCAGCTTGGGGGTTTCTGGGCATTCACCCCTCCACTTT	CASSLGVSGHSPLHF
.	TRBJ1-1	TRBV6-5	13	.	TGTGCCAGCAGTTACTCGGGGGGGCAGTCGGCTTTCTTT	CASSYSGGQSAFF
TRBD2	TRBJ2-3	TRBV6-1	15	.	TGTGCCAGCAGTGAGCTAGCGGGCTCCACAGATACGCAGTATTTT	CASSELAGSTDTQYF
.	TRBJ2-7	TRBV4-1	15	few	TGCGCCAGCAGCCAAGATCGACGGGGATACTACGAGCAGTACTTC	CASSQDRRGYYEQYF
.	TRBJ1-2	TRBV29-1	12	few	TGCAGCGCCCGCAAGGCGGACTATGGCTACACCTTC	CSARKADYGYTF
.	TRBJ2-5	TRBV5-1	12	.	TGCGCCAGCAGCCCTCCTGTTGAGACCCAGTACTTC	CASSPPVETQYF
TRBD1	TRBJ1-6	TRBV6-6	14	.	TGTGCCAGCAGTTCGGACAGGATGGGGTCACCCCTCCACTTT	CASSSDRMGSPLHF
.	TRBJ2-2	TRBV5-3	13	.	TGTGCCAGCAGCCGGGAAAACACCGGGGAGCTGTTTTTT	CASSRENTGELFF